This T cell receptor beta chain was sequenced during a study of blood T cell repertoires in COVID-19. Using immunoSEQ multiplex PCR, the repertoire was profiled, and TCRdb retains in-frame clones only, with some absent. The sample yields about 260,000 clones, approximately 89% seen once. V lost 0 bases to trimming and J lost 2 bases; unmatched junction nucleotides: 12. The CDR3 totals 19 residues. Germline V gene lookup returns CDR1 SGHTS and CDR2 YDEGEE. The specimen was peripheral blood. The source is a woman aged 50 to 60 with acute or convalescent COVID-19. The chain uses TRBV5-8 and TRBJ2-5; 11 bases are shared with TRBD2. The CDR3 sequence: CASSLAVRTSGSWQETQYF. The CDR3 coding sequence is TGTGCCAGCAGCTTGGCGGTTAGAACTAGCGGGAGTTGGCAAGAGACCCAGTACTTC.